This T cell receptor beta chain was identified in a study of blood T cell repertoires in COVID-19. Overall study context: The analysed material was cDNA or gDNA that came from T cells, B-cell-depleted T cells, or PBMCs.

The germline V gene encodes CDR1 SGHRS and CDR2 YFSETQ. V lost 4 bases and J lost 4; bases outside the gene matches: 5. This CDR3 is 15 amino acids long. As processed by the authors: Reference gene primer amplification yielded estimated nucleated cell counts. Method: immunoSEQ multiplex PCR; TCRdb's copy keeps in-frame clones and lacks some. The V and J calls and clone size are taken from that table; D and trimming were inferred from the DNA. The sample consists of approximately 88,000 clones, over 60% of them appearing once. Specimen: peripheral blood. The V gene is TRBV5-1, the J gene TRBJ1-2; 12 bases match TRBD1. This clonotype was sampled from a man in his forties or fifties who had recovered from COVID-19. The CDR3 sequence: CASSKGQGASYGYTF. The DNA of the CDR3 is TGCGCCAGCAGCAAGGGACAGGGGGCGAGCTATGGCTACACCTTC. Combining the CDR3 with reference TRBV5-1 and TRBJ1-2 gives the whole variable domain KAGVTQTPRYLIKTRGQQVTLSCSPISGHRSVSWYQQTPGQGLQFLFEYFSETQRNKGNFPGRFSGRQFSNSRSEMNVSTLELGDSALYLCASSKGQGASYGYTFGSGTRLTVV.